The T cell receptor (beta chain) under discussion was sequenced for a study of blood T cell repertoires in COVID-19. Study as a whole: Recovery meant two consecutive negative NP/OP PCR tests, professional clearance, or resolved symptoms.

V was trimmed by 3 bases and J by 3 bases, leaving 10 bases between them. The CDR3 consists of 14 residues. Germline V lookup: CDR1 ENHRY, CDR2 SYGVKD. Recruitment covered about two dozen US areas and drew participants whose ages spanned 18 to 89 years. Source study methods: Amplification with reference gene primers provided the estimates of nucleated cell counts. Sequencing was performed with immunoSEQ multiplex PCR; in TCRdb, only in-frame clones are kept and a portion is missing. V and J calls and clone size are given by that table; D and trimming were obtained from the DNA. The sample yields 150,000 to 200,000 clones, approximately 90% seen once.

This chain links TRBV10-3 with TRBJ2-3; weak D call: TRBD1 (5 bases). The sample consisted of PBMCs or T cells enriched from blood (not recorded which). This receptor was identified in a woman between 40 and 50 years old in a cohort exposed to, infected with or recovered from COVID-19 (not recorded which). The DNA of the CDR3 is TGTGCCATCAGTGACAGGGATAGGACAGATACGCAGTATTTT. It encodes CAISDRDRTDTQYF.